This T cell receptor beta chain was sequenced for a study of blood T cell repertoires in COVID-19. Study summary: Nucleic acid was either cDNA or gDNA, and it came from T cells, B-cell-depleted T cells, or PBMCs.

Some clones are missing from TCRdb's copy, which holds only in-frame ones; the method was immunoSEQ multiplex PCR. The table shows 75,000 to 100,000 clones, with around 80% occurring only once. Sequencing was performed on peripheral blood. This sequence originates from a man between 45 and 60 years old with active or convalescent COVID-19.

CDR3 sequence reads: CAISESAVRRAEGNTIYF. The DNA for the CDR3 is TGTGCCATCAGTGAGTCAGCAGTCAGGAGGGCAGAAGGAAACACCATATATTTT. The chain carries TRBV10-3 and TRBJ1-3; D unresolved. Deletions cut 0 bases from V and 4 bases from J, with 19 bases between. This CDR3 region has 18 residues. Per the germline V gene, CDR1 is ENHRY and CDR2 is SYGVKD.